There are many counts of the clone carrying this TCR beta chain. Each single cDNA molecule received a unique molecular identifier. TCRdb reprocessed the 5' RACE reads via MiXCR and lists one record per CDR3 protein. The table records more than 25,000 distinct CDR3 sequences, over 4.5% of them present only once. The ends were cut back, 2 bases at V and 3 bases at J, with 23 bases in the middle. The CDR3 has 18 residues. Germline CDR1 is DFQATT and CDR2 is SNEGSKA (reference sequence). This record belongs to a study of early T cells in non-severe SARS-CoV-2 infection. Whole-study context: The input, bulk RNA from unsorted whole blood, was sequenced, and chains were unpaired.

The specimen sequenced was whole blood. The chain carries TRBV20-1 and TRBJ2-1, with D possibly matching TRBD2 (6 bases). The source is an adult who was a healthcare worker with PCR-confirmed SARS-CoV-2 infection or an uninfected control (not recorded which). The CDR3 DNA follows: TGCAGTGCTAGATCCCGATGGGGGGATGGCAGTCTCTACAATGAGCAGTTCTTC. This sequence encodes CSARSRWGDGSLYNEQFF.